This is a list of T cell receptor beta chains from one sample in a study of CD8 T cells in Susac syndrome. TCRdb reanalysed the immunoSEQ multiplex PCR reads using MiXCR and keeps one entry per CDR3 protein. Counted here are approximately 90,000 distinct CDR3 sequences, over 80% occurring once; the ten biggest clones make up about 0.32%. Input material: CD8+ T cells from PBMCs. The receptors were sampled from a human donor in good health. Each CDR3 is given with its conserved first and last residue. The D gene is left open where the match is weak. Clone size is stated in some rows and not others, as once, few, many or a class when expanded.

d_call: -; clone_size: -; v_call: TRBV21-1; j_call: TRBJ1-2; cdr3_nt: TGTGCCAGCAGCTCCTCGGACAGAGACACCTATGGCTACACCTTC; cdr3_aa: CASSSSDRDTYGYTF
d_call: TRBD2; clone_size: -; v_call: TRBV15; j_call: TRBJ2-1; cdr3_nt: TGTGCCACCAGCTCCCTGCGCATGGGACTAGGTGCGGAGCAGTTCTTC; cdr3_aa: CATSSLRMGLGAEQFF
d_call: TRBD1; clone_size: -; v_call: TRBV12-5; j_call: TRBJ2-7; cdr3_nt: TGTGCTAGTGGTTTGGCCGGACAGGGTCGAACCTACGAGCAGTACTTC; cdr3_aa: CASGLAGQGRTYEQYF
d_call: -; clone_size: -; v_call: TRBV3-1; j_call: TRBJ2-1; cdr3_nt: TGTGCCAGCAGCCCCACGGGGGCTAACACCGTCCACTACAATGAGCAGTTCTTC; cdr3_aa: CASSPTGANTVHYNEQFF
d_call: TRBD1; clone_size: -; v_call: TRBV29-1; j_call: TRBJ2-5; cdr3_nt: TGCAGCGTTACGACAGGGGGGACCCAAGAGACCCAGTACTTC; cdr3_aa: CSVTTGGTQETQYF
d_call: -; clone_size: once; v_call: TRBV6-2/TRBV6-3; j_call: TRBJ1-1; cdr3_nt: TGTGCCAGCGCCTTGTGGCAGGTGAACACTGAAGCTTTCTTT; cdr3_aa: CASALWQVNTEAFF
d_call: -; clone_size: -; v_call: TRBV27; j_call: TRBJ1-6; cdr3_nt: TGTGCCAGCACCGCGACAGGTGTTTATTCACCCCTCCACTTT; cdr3_aa: CASTATGVYSPLHF
d_call: TRBD2; clone_size: -; v_call: TRBV13; j_call: TRBJ2-2; cdr3_nt: TGTGCCAGCAGCTCGAGACTAGCGGGGGGACCCGGGGAGCTGTTTTTT; cdr3_aa: CASSSRLAGGPGELFF
d_call: -; clone_size: -; v_call: TRBV6-5; j_call: TRBJ2-5; cdr3_nt: TGTGCCAGCAGTTCCGGGGAGACCCAGTACTTC; cdr3_aa: CASSSGETQYF
d_call: -; clone_size: -; v_call: TRBV7-3; j_call: TRBJ1-6; cdr3_nt: TGTGCCAGTCCACAGAGCTCCTATAATTCACCCCTCCACTTT; cdr3_aa: CASPQSSYNSPLHF
d_call: -; clone_size: -; v_call: TRBV6-2/TRBV6-3; j_call: TRBJ2-7; cdr3_nt: TGTGCCAGCAGTCGGCAGTGGGAGCAGTACTTC; cdr3_aa: CASSRQWEQYF
d_call: -; clone_size: -; v_call: TRBV15; j_call: TRBJ2-3; cdr3_nt: TGTGCCACCCAGTTGGGAAAGCCCACAGATACGCAGTATTTT; cdr3_aa: CATQLGKPTDTQYF
d_call: TRBD1; clone_size: -; v_call: TRBV5-4; j_call: TRBJ1-5; cdr3_nt: TGTGCCAGCAGTTATACAGGACAGGGAGCTTTTCAGCCCCAGCATTTT; cdr3_aa: CASSYTGQGAFQPQHF
d_call: -; clone_size: -; v_call: TRBV9; j_call: TRBJ2-7; cdr3_nt: TGTGCCAGCAGCCCGACAGAATTAACCTACGAGCAGTACTTC; cdr3_aa: CASSPTELTYEQYF
d_call: TRBD2; clone_size: -; v_call: TRBV4-1; j_call: TRBJ2-3; cdr3_nt: TGCGCCAGCAGCCCCCCGTGGGTAGCGGGGGGACTCGCAGATACGCAGTATTTT; cdr3_aa: CASSPPWVAGGLADTQYF